The 28 T cell receptor beta chains below come from one sample, sequenced in a study of blood T cell repertoires in COVID-19. The table came from immunoSEQ multiplex PCR; TCRdb's copy has only in-frame clones and leaves some out. The sample gives some 130,000 clones, about four fifths of which show up once; about 18% is in the top ten. The sequenced material came from peripheral blood. Receptors were obtained from a woman older than 75 with acute or convalescent COVID-19.

This clone has only one observation. This rearrangement joins TRBV7-9 to TRBJ1-1, with TRBD1 matching over 7 bases. CDR1 and CDR2 from the germline V gene are SEHNR and FQNEAQ (reference sequence). Trimming cost V 2 bases and J 11 bases; bases outside gene matches: 8. The CDR3 is 13 residues long. CDR3 loop: CASSLLQGRSAFF. The CDR3 DNA reads as TGTGCCAGCAGCTTATTACAGGGGAGGTCGGCTTTCTTT.

The rearrangement uses TRBV3-1 (or the pseudogene TRBV3-2) and TRBJ2-7, with TRBD2 matching over 12 bases. CDR3 size: 15 residues. Germline CDR1 reads LGHDT; CDR2 reads YNNKEL (reference sequence). J was trimmed by 3 bases and V by 4 bases; bases with no gene match: 4. The CDR3 DNA reads TGTGCCAGCAGCCTCCGGACTAGCGGGAACTACGAGCAGTACTTC. The encoded protein is CASSLRTSGNYEQYF.

V usage is TRBV18 and J usage is TRBJ1-3; 9 bases fit TRBD1. Germline assignment: CDR1 KGHSH and CDR2 LQKENI. CDR3 size: 14 residues. V shed 8 bases and J 3 bases; nucleotides not matched to a gene: 5. The CDR3 loop reads CASAGDRDGNTIYF. CDR3 DNA: TGTGCCAGCGCAGGGGACAGGGATGGAAACACCATATATTTT.

This CDR3 reads CATSSRPSGGLLSTDTQYF. For the CDR3, the DNA is TGTGCCACCAGCAGCCGCCCATCGGGAGGTCTGTTGAGCACAGATACGCAGTATTTT. The chain combines TRBV15 with TRBJ2-3; 7 bases are shared with TRBD2. V dropped 3 bases and J dropped 0; count of bases not matched to a gene: 15. Germline V gene sequence: CDR1 LNHNV, CDR2 YYDKDF (reference sequence). The CDR3 runs 19 residues.

The rearrangement links TRBV27 to TRBJ2-7; D may be TRBD1 (5 bases). The length of the CDR3 is 15 residues. CDR1 MNHEY and CDR2 SMNVEV come from the germline V gene (reference sequence). The V and J ends lost 1 base and 7 bases respectively, with 17 bases between them. CDR3 sequence reads: CASSLWGGRGWEQYF. Written as DNA, the CDR3 is TGTGCCAGCAGTTTATGGGGCGGACGAGGCTGGGAGCAGTACTTC.

The V call is TRBV5-1, the J call TRBJ1-1, with TRBD1 identical over 7 bases. V lost 6 bases to trimming and J lost 1 base; unmatched junction nucleotides: 6. CDR3 length: 14 residues. Germline V lookup: CDR1 SGHRS, CDR2 YFSETQ. CDR3 amino acids: CASTRTGSNTEAFF. In DNA, the CDR3 is TGCGCCAGCACCCGGACAGGATCGAACACTGAAGCTTTCTTT.

The table lists this clone with a count of one. The CDR3 region is CASSVDDRYPRDTQYF. The CDR3 coding sequence is TGTGCCAGCAGCGTAGATGATCGCTACCCGCGGGATACGCAGTATTTT. The chain recombines TRBV9 with TRBJ2-3; D unresolved. The germline V and J ends were trimmed by 0 bases and 6 bases, with 17 bases remaining between them. CDR3 length: 16 amino acids. Germline V gene sequence: CDR1 SGDLS, CDR2 YYNGEE. The full variable domain, rest sourced from reference TRBV9 and TRBJ2-3, is DSGVTQTPKHLITATGQRVTLRCSPRSGDLSVYWYQQSLDQGLQFLIQYYNGEERAKGNILERFSAQQFPDLHSELNLSSLELGDSALYFCASSVDDRYPRDTQYFGPGTRLTVL.

This clone appeared once. The chain employs TRBV5-1 and TRBJ1-2; TRBD1 matches 9 bases. J was trimmed by 4 bases and V by 4 bases; bases with no gene match: 8. The CDR3 is made up of 15 amino acids. Germline V lookup: CDR1 SGHRS, CDR2 YFSETQ. For the CDR3, the DNA is TGCGCCAGCAGCGTTGGACAGGGGAGCTCCTATGGCTACACCTTC. Translating it yields CASSVGQGSSYGYTF.

This chain connects TRBV4-1 to TRBJ2-1; 12 bases align to TRBD2. This CDR3 region has 17 residues. CDR1 and CDR2 from the germline V gene are MGHRA and YSYEKL. V was pared by 0 bases and J by 4 bases, with 4 bases of the junction left unmatched. CDR3 DNA sequence: TGCGCCAGCAGCCAAGACGGAACTAGCGGGGGGTACAATGAGCAGTTCTTC. Amino acids: CASSQDGTSGGYNEQFF.

The chain recombines TRBV5-1 with TRBJ1-3; 7 positions match TRBD1. V was clipped by 4 bases and J by 2 bases; unmatched bases: 6. The CDR3 covers 15 residues. Germline CDR1 and CDR2: SGHRS and YFSETQ. CDR3 region: CASSLAGGTGNTIYF. CDR3 DNA sequence: TGCGCCAGCAGCCTGGCAGGGGGGACTGGAAACACCATATATTTT.

Turning to this clone: The same CDR3 can be traced to other DNA sequences in this sample. This sequence joins TRBV11-2 and TRBJ1-2; D ambiguous. The germline CDR1 and CDR2 sequences are SGHAT and FQNNGV. Trimming took 1 base from V and 2 from J, leaving 8 bases between them. The CDR3 has 14 residues. The chain's CDR3 is CASSLGPGNYGYTF. CDR3 nucleotides: TGTGCCAGCAGCTTAGGTCCGGGGAACTATGGCTACACCTTC.

This chain uses TRBV10-2 with TRBJ1-1; D is possibly TRBD1 (6 bases). V lost 6 bases, J lost 1 base, and 15 bases lay in between. Germline V gene sequence: CDR1 WSHSY, CDR2 SAAADI. The CDR3 totals 15 residues. CDR3 sequence: CASSPDRLKNTEAFF. The CDR3 nucleotides are TGCGCCAGCAGCCCCGACAGGCTGAAGAACACTGAAGCTTTCTTT.

This clone is a singleton in its sample. The chain has TRBV11-2 and TRBJ2-7; TRBD2 is a possible D gene (6 bases). Germline lookup yields CDR1 SGHAT and CDR2 FQNNGV. This CDR3 comprises 13 residues. The V end was cut by 5 bases, the J end by 2 bases, with 10 bases between. CDR3 in DNA: TGTGCCAGCAGCCGGGAGACGGCCTACGAGCAGTACTTC. Protein: CASSRETAYEQYF.

This rearrangement joins TRBV19 to TRBJ1-5; D call uncertain. V lost 1 base to trimming and J lost 0 bases, with 7 bases between them. Germline CDR1 and CDR2: LNHDA and SQIVND (reference sequence). The CDR3 runs 15 residues. The CDR3 sequence is CASSIGGISNQPQHF. For the CDR3, the DNA is TGTGCCAGTAGTATAGGAGGGATTAGCAATCAGCCCCAGCATTTT. The full variable domain, in which reference TRBV19 and TRBJ1-5 provide the parts outside the CDR3, is DGGITQSPKYLFRKEGQNVTLSCEQNLNHDAMYWYRQDPGQGLRLIYYSQIVNDFQKGDIAEGYSVSREKKESFPLTVTSAQKNPTAFYLCASSIGGISNQPQHFGDGTRLSIL.

This clone was counted once. The V gene is TRBV7-2, the J gene TRBJ2-1; 11 bases agree with TRBD2. CDR3 length: 15 residues. From germline, CDR1 is SGHTA and CDR2 FQGNSA. J lost 3 bases, V lost 5 bases, and 3 bases had no gene match. CDR3 sequence: CASSPGLADYNEQFF. CDR3 nucleotide sequence: TGTGCCAGCAGCCCGGGACTAGCGGACTACAATGAGCAGTTCTTC.

This chain connects TRBV7-2 to TRBJ2-3; TRBD1 is a possible D gene (7 bases). Trimming pared 5 bases from V and 6 bases from J, leaving 18 bases between. The germline gives CDR1 SGHTA, CDR2 FQGNSA. This CDR3 spans 15 amino acids. The CDR3 spells CASSLGPGGLDTQYF. The CDR3 DNA reads TGTGCCAGCAGCCTTGGGCCAGGGGGACTGGATACGCAGTATTTT.

This chain uses TRBV4-1 with TRBJ2-7, with 7 positions matching TRBD1. The V gene's germline CDR1 is MGHRA and CDR2 YSYEKL. V shed 2 bases and J 6 bases; nucleotides not matched to a gene: 7. The CDR3 consists of 14 residues. The DNA for the CDR3 is TGCGCCAGCAGCCAAATCGACAGGGTAGGCGAGCAGTACTTC. This translates into CASSQIDRVGEQYF.

This clone was counted only a few times. The chain is built from TRBV24-1 and TRBJ1-5; D is perhaps TRBD1 (6 bases). V lost 6 bases and J lost 4, with 12 bases in between. The CDR3 is 14 residues long. The V gene's germline CDR1 is KGHDR and CDR2 SFDVKD. The CDR3 DNA is TGTGCCACCAGTCGCGGGGGCCAGAATCAGCCCCAGCATTTT. Translation: CATSRGGQNQPQHF.

The chain has TRBV19 and TRBJ1-2, with D maybe TRBD1 (6 bases). CDR1 is LNHDA and CDR2 is SQIVND in the germline V gene (reference sequence). Trimming stripped 3 bases from V and 0 bases from J, with 17 bases between. The CDR3 is 17 residues long. The CDR3 sequence is CASSIRDNRTPNYGYTF. CDR3 in DNA: TGTGCCAGTAGTATCCGGGACAACAGAACGCCTAACTATGGCTACACCTTC.

This clone was counted a few times. CDR3 sequence (DNA): TGTGCCTGGAGTACCTCGGGGGGCTATAGCAATCAGCCCCAGCATTTT. It translates to CAWSTSGGYSNQPQHF. J is TRBJ1-5 and V is TRBV30, with D possibly being TRBD1 (6 bases). The CDR3 extends over 16 amino acids. V was clipped by 2 bases and J by 0 bases, with 14 bases between them. Germline CDR1 is GTSNPN and CDR2 is SVGIG (reference sequence).

This sequence joins TRBV7-6 and TRBJ2-7; TRBD1 might be the D (6 bases). This CDR3 comprises 13 residues. The germline V and J ends were trimmed by 5 bases and 2 bases, with 10 bases remaining between them. The V gene's germline CDR1 is SGHVS and CDR2 FNYEAQ. CDR3 sequence reads: CASSHTGTYEQYF. The CDR3 DNA reads TGTGCCAGCAGCCATACAGGGACCTACGAGCAGTACTTC.

The CDR3 sequence is CASSPRLARNEQFF. The CDR3 nucleotides read TGTGCCAGCAGCCCTAGACTAGCTAGGAATGAGCAGTTCTTC. V gene TRBV7-2 combines with J gene TRBJ2-1; 7 bases align to TRBD2. The length of the CDR3 is 14 residues. Germline CDR1 is SGHTA and CDR2 is FQGNSA. J was trimmed by 7 bases and V by 5 bases; bases with no gene match: 8.

The genes are TRBV5-4 and TRBJ1-2; maybe TRBD1 (5 bases). V dropped 1 base and J dropped 8 bases, with 15 bases sitting between them. The CDR3 contains 14 residues. The germline CDR1 and CDR2 sequences are SGHNT and YYREEE (reference sequence). CDR3 in amino acids: CASSLQGDGAGYTF. DNA for the CDR3: TGTGCCAGCAGCTTGCAGGGTGACGGCGCCGGCTACACCTTC.

The rearrangement uses TRBV5-4 and TRBJ2-7; 10 nucleotides agree with TRBD2. Germline V lookup: CDR1 SGHNT, CDR2 YYREEE (reference sequence). This CDR3 comprises 15 residues. V shed 0 bases, J shed 4 bases, and the junction held 4 bases outside the gene matches. CDR3 in amino acids: CASSLGISGGYEQYF. The CDR3 DNA is TGTGCCAGCAGCTTGGGTATTAGCGGGGGGTACGAGCAGTACTTC. Variable domain in full (rest from reference TRBV5-4 and TRBJ2-7): ETGVTQSPTHLIKTRGQQVTLRCSSQSGHNTVSWYQQALGQGPQFIFQYYREEENGRGNFPPRFSGLQFPNYSSELNVNALELDDSALYLCASSLGISGGYEQYFGPGTRLTVT.

This chain's CDR3 is CASSLGQGDNYGYTF. The CDR3 DNA reads TGTGCCAGCAGCTTAGGACAGGGGGATAACTATGGCTACACCTTC. The V and J genes are TRBV7-9 and TRBJ1-2; TRBD1 matches at 9 bases. CDR1 is SEHNR and CDR2 is FQNEAQ in the germline V gene (reference sequence). The CDR3 has 15 amino acids. V shed 1 base, J shed 1 base, and the junction held 1 base outside the gene matches.

The chain carries TRBV6-5 and TRBJ1-6; 8 bases agree with TRBD1. CDR3 length: 13 residues. Per germline, CDR1 MNHEY and CDR2 SVGAGI. V lost 11 bases and J lost 7; bases outside the gene matches: 7. The CDR3 region is CAGQGELNSPLHF. In nucleotides, the CDR3 is TGTGCCGGACAGGGCGAGTTGAATTCACCCCTCCACTTT.

CDR3 sequence: CASSHSGHTLYEQYF. The CDR3 DNA sequence: TGTGCCAGCAGCCACTCGGGACACACCCTCTACGAGCAGTACTTC. The chain recombines TRBV13 with TRBJ2-7, with D perhaps matching TRBD1 (6 bases). Germline V gene sequence: CDR1 PRHDT, CDR2 FYEKMQ (reference sequence). The CDR3 consists of 15 residues. The V gene lost 5 bases and the J gene lost 3 bases, with 17 bases spanning the gap.

The chain carries TRBV20-1 and TRBJ2-6; 16 bases fit TRBD2. V shed 3 bases and J 0 bases; nucleotides not matched to a gene: 5. CDR3 length: 19 residues. Germline CDR1 DFQATT, CDR2 SNEGSKA (reference sequence). This CDR3 is CSASGTSGRASSGANVLTF. The CDR3 bases are TGCAGTGCTAGTGGGACTAGCGGGAGGGCCAGCTCTGGGGCCAACGTCCTGACTTTC.